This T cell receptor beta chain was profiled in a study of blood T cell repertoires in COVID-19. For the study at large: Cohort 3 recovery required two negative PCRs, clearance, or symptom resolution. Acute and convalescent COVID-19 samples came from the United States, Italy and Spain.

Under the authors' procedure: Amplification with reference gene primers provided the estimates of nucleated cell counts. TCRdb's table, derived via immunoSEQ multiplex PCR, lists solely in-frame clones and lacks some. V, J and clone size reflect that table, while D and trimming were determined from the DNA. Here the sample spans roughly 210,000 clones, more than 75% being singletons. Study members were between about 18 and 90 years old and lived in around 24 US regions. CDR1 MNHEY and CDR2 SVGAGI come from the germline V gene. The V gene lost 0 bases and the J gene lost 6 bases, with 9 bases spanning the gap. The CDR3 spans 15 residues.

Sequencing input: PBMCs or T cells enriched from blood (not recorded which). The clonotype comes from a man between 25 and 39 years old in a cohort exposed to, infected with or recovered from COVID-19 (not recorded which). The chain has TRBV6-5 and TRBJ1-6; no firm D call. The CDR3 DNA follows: TGTGCCAGCAGTTACTCTCCCAGTCTTAATTCACCCCTCCACTTT. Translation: CASSYSPSLNSPLHF.